This note documents a single T cell receptor (beta chain) sequence. This record belongs to a study of control samples from healthy donors and cancer patients. The germline V and J ends were trimmed by 1 base and 4 bases, with 13 bases remaining between them. The CDR3 consists of 14 residues. From germline, CDR1 is GTSNPN and CDR2 SVGIG (reference sequence). TCRdb keeps only in-frame clones here, not all; method: immunoSEQ multiplex PCR. The repertoire holds under 200,000 clones, with roughly 95% as singletons. This TCR derives from a woman aged 30 to 39 in good health. Source material: blood. The chain is built from TRBV30 and TRBJ1-2; D is possibly TRBD1 (6 bases). The CDR3 DNA sequence: TGTGCCTGGAGTGGGGCGGGGGGCGTCTATGGCTACACCTTC. Protein product: CAWSGAGGVYGYTF.